Listed here are 18 T cell receptor beta chains from one sample, sequenced in a study of fetal regulatory T cell absence and autoimmunity. Libraries were prepared by immunoSEQ multiplex PCR; TCRdb keeps only in-frame clonotypes and omits some of them. The data hold about 95,000 clones, with about three quarters observed a single time. The sequenced material came from pancreas tissue. Receptors were obtained from a male donor with IPEX syndrome.

The CDR3 spells CASSLGTSGGNPYNEQFF. Written as DNA, the CDR3 is TGTGCCAGCAGCTTAGGGACTAGCGGGGGGAATCCCTACAATGAGCAGTTCTTC. V gene TRBV7-8 combines with J gene TRBJ2-1, with 14 bases fitting TRBD2. The CDR3 spans 18 residues. Per germline, CDR1 SGHVS and CDR2 FQNEAQ. Losses at the gene ends were 1 base for V and 2 bases for J; bases not matched to a gene: 4.

The chain joins TRBV10-3 to TRBJ1-2; 11 bases agree with TRBD1. The junction had 12 bases not matched to a gene; V was cut back by 6 bases and J by 6 bases. This CDR3 comprises 16 residues. Germline values: CDR1 ENHRY, CDR2 SYGVKD. The CDR3 coding sequence is TGTGCCATCAGAGACGGGACAGGGGGACGAAAGGATGGCTACACCTTC. Its protein product is CAIRDGTGGRKDGYTF.

The gene calls are TRBV11-2 and TRBJ2-1; a weak D match, TRBD1 (6 bases). V gave up 2 bases and J gave up 4 bases, with 6 bases separating them. Germline CDR1 reads SGHAT; CDR2 reads FQNNGV. The length of the CDR3 is 13 residues. The CDR3 region has the DNA TGTGCCAGCAGCTTAACAGGGTACAATGAGCAGTTCTTC. It is translated as CASSLTGYNEQFF.

The chain is built from TRBV5-1 and TRBJ1-1, with no clear D. The CDR3 spans 15 residues. Germline CDR1 is SGHRS and CDR2 is YFSETQ. V gave up 1 base and J gave up 1 base, with 11 bases separating them. CDR3 nucleotide sequence: TGCGCCAGCAGCTTGCAGGCCATCGGGAACACTGAAGCTTTCTTT. Its protein product is CASSLQAIGNTEAFF.

The genes are TRBV7-2 and TRBJ1-2, with a possible D match to TRBD1 (5 bases). Germline assignment: CDR1 SGHTA and CDR2 FQGNSA. The CDR3 is made up of 16 amino acids. Trimming stripped 5 bases from V and 6 bases from J, with 22 bases between. This CDR3 reads CASSLEDGGEVDGYTF. CDR3 bases: TGTGCCAGCAGCCTCGAGGACGGGGGAGAGGTTGATGGCTACACCTTC.

Notes on this clone: In the same sample, other DNA sequences code for this CDR3. CDR3 DNA: TGTGCCATCAGTGAGAGAGGGGGCTATGGCTACACCTTC. Protein: CAISERGGYGYTF. This rearrangement joins TRBV10-3 to TRBJ1-2; D perhaps matches TRBD1 (6 bases). Per germline, CDR1 ENHRY and CDR2 SYGVKD. The V end was cut by 2 bases, the J end by 4 bases, with 8 bases between. This CDR3 is 13 amino acids long.

This clone was detected only once. V usage is TRBV27 and J usage is TRBJ2-7; 8 bases map to TRBD1. The V gene end was trimmed by 4 bases and the J gene end by 2 bases; junction bases not matched to a gene: 16. From germline, CDR1 is MNHEY and CDR2 SMNVEV (reference sequence). The CDR3 loop spans 18 amino acids. CDR3 sequence (DNA): TGTGCCAGCAGTTCCTTAGCTCCCTCAACGGGACAGGCCTACGAGCAGTACTTC. Translating gives CASSSLAPSTGQAYEQYF.

The J gene is TRBJ2-7, the V gene TRBV7-2; 13 bases line up with TRBD2. Looked up from germline, CDR1 is SGHTA and CDR2 is FQGNSA. The CDR3 extends over 15 amino acids. V was pared by 6 bases and J by 2 bases, with 4 bases of the junction left unmatched. The CDR3 DNA follows: TGTGCCAGCAGAGTACTAGCGGGAGGGACCTACGAGCAGTACTTC. Its protein is CASRVLAGGTYEQYF.

This chain uses TRBV6-5 with TRBJ2-2, with 11 bases identical to TRBD2. Trimming at V came to 6 bases and at J to 4 bases, leaving 4 bases not matched to a gene. Germline V lookup: CDR1 MNHEY, CDR2 SVGAGI. CDR3 length: 15 amino acids. The CDR3 is CASRQTSGSTGELFF. CDR3 nucleotides: TGTGCCAGCAGACAAACTAGCGGGAGCACCGGGGAGCTGTTTTTT.

The V gene is TRBV6-6, the J gene TRBJ1-5, with D perhaps TRBD1 (6 bases). The CDR3 runs 14 residues. The V gene lost 4 bases and the J gene lost 2 bases, with 9 bases spanning the gap. The germline V gene has CDR1 MNHNY and CDR2 SVGAGI (reference sequence). The CDR3 spells CASSFTGRNQPQHF. In DNA, the CDR3 is TGTGCCAGCAGTTTTACAGGGCGCAATCAGCCCCAGCATTTT.

This clone showed up just a few times. This chain uses TRBV19 with TRBJ1-5; D call uncertain. This CDR3 region has 15 residues. V was cut by 1 base and J by 0 bases, with 7 bases left in between. The germline gives CDR1 LNHDA, CDR2 SQIVND (reference sequence). CDR3 amino acids: CASSIVVNSNQPQHF. The CDR3 bases are TGTGCCAGTAGTATAGTGGTGAATAGCAATCAGCCCCAGCATTTT.

The gene calls are TRBV4-1 and TRBJ2-3, with 11 bases that match TRBD2. Germline CDR1 and CDR2: MGHRA and YSYEKL. The V gene end was trimmed by 0 bases and the J gene end by 2 bases; junction bases not matched to a gene: 7. This CDR3 contains 18 residues. The DNA for the CDR3 is TGCGCCAGCAGCCAAGATGGAACTAGCGGGAGCGACACAGATACGCAGTATTTT. Protein product: CASSQDGTSGSDTDTQYF.

The chain employs TRBV11-2 and TRBJ2-7; 15 positions agree with TRBD2. Trimming removed 5 bases from V and 2 bases from J; junction bases left unmatched: 4. The CDR3 runs 16 residues. The V gene's germline CDR1 is SGHAT and CDR2 FQNNGV. The CDR3 is CASSPGLAGGPYEQYF. Here the CDR3 DNA reads TGTGCCAGCAGCCCGGGACTAGCGGGAGGCCCCTACGAGCAGTACTTC.

This clone has a single count. CDR3 in amino acids: CASSKDGGRTKTGELFF. The CDR3 nucleotides read TGTGCCAGCAGCAAAGACGGCGGTCGAACGAAAACCGGGGAGCTGTTTTTT. The chain carries TRBV21-1 and TRBJ2-2; the D call in the table, TRBD2, was not verified against the DNA. TRBV21-1 is a known pseudogene. This CDR3 is 17 amino acids long.

The chain is built from TRBV29-1 and TRBJ2-7, with D tentatively TRBD1 (5 bases). V lost 3 bases to trimming and J lost 0 bases, with 6 bases between them. This CDR3 contains 12 residues. CDR1 SQVTM and CDR2 ANQGSEA come from the germline V gene. CDR3 sequence: CSVEDNSYEQYF. In DNA, the CDR3 is TGCAGCGTTGAGGACAACTCCTACGAGCAGTACTTC.

The genes are TRBV27 and TRBJ2-3, with 9 bases that match TRBD2. The CDR3 has 15 residues. Losses at the gene ends were 5 bases for V and 1 base for J; bases not matched to a gene: 4. Germline CDR1 reads MNHEY; CDR2 reads SMNVEV (reference sequence). The CDR3 sequence is CASSARTSGTDTQYF. In nucleotides, the CDR3 is TGTGCCAGCAGTGCGCGGACTAGCGGCACAGATACGCAGTATTTT.

In its sample, this clone was seen a few times. The chain joins TRBV27 to TRBJ1-1, with TRBD1 as a possible D gene (5 bases). Trimming stripped 6 bases from V and 2 bases from J, with 16 bases between. Germline values: CDR1 MNHEY, CDR2 SMNVEV (reference sequence). This CDR3 region has 15 residues. In DNA, the CDR3 is TGTGCCAGCAGCTCCTACGGGACCCTCAACACTGAAGCTTTCTTT. This encodes CASSSYGTLNTEAFF.

The chain recombines TRBV5-6 with TRBJ1-1; no clear D. CDR3 length: 15 residues. Trimming took off 1 base at V and 5 bases at J, with 15 bases between the two ends. Germline V lookup: CDR1 SGHDT, CDR2 YYEEEE. The CDR3 loop is CASSLKGSHGTEAFF. The CDR3 coding sequence is TGTGCCAGCAGCTTGAAGGGCAGTCACGGGACTGAAGCTTTCTTT.